The 14 T cell receptor beta chains listed next were all sequenced from one sample in a study of glioma-infiltrating T cells after dendritic cell vaccination. TCRdb keeps only in-frame clones here, not all; method: immunoSEQ multiplex PCR. The top ten clones hold approximately 14% of a sample with about 92,000 clones, around 84% of them seen once. This sample comprised blood, obtained before dendritic cell vaccination. These receptors all stem from a human donor with glioblastoma.

This chain uses TRBV5-4 with TRBJ2-1; TRBD2 matches 11 bases. V gave up 4 bases and J gave up 10 bases; unmatched junction bases: 13. Germline assignment: CDR1 SGHNT and CDR2 YYREEE (reference sequence). The CDR3 length is 16 residues. CDR3 amino acids: CASSRLGTSGGREQFF. The CDR3 DNA is TGTGCCAGCAGCCGCCTAGGGACTAGCGGCGGGCGGGAGCAGTTCTTC. The whole variable domain, filled in from reference TRBV5-4 and TRBJ2-1, reads ETGVTQSPTHLIKTRGQQVTLRCSSQSGHNTVSWYQQALGQGPQFIFQYYREEENGRGNFPPRFSGLQFPNYSSELNVNALELDDSALYLCASSRLGTSGGREQFFGPGTRLTVL.

The CDR3 is CASSPGTASTDTQYF. CDR3 nucleotides: TGTGCCAGCAGCCCCGGGACAGCTAGCACAGATACGCAGTATTTT. The chain has TRBV7-9 and TRBJ2-3, with 7 bases fitting TRBD1. Germline V CDR1 and CDR2: SEHNR, FQNEAQ (reference sequence). The CDR3 runs to 15 residues. With 5 bases clipped from V and 0 bases from J, the junction kept 5 bases outside the gene matches.

This chain links TRBV5-5 with TRBJ1-5; D might be TRBD1 (5 bases). CDR3 length: 15 amino acids. V lost 1 base, J lost 6 bases, and 14 bases lay in between. CDR1 SGHKS and CDR2 YYEKEE come from the germline V gene (reference sequence). CDR3 amino acids: CASSLSGGWGQPQHF. The CDR3 coding sequence is TGTGCCAGCAGCTTGAGCGGGGGTTGGGGTCAGCCCCAGCATTTT.

V gene TRBV30 combines with J gene TRBJ2-3; tentative D call: TRBD1 (5 bases). The CDR3 loop spans 16 amino acids. Germline CDR1 reads GTSNPN; CDR2 reads SVGIG (reference sequence). With 7 bases removed from V and 0 bases from J, the gap between germline ends came to 20 bases. The CDR3 sequence is CASKKRQLSSTDTQYF. CDR3 bases: TGTGCCTCGAAGAAACGACAGTTATCTAGCACAGATACGCAGTATTTT.

The rearrangement uses TRBV13 and TRBJ1-2, with 9 bases that match TRBD1. The V gene's germline CDR1 is PRHDT and CDR2 FYEKMQ (reference sequence). J lost 8 bases, V lost 4 bases, and 8 bases had no gene match. The CDR3 has 14 residues. The CDR3 region is CASSSTGTGTGYTF. CDR3 sequence (DNA): TGTGCCAGCAGCTCCACCGGGACAGGGACCGGCTACACCTTC.

This clone was observed once. The J gene is TRBJ1-1, the V gene TRBV19, with 7 nucleotides matching TRBD1. The trim removed 5 bases at V and 5 bases at J, leaving 8 bases unmatched. Germline CDR1 and CDR2: LNHDA and SQIVND (reference sequence). CDR3 length: 14 amino acids. The CDR3 nucleotides are TGTGCCAGTAGTTTTCGGACAGGAGGGACTGAAGCTTTCTTT. Translated, it gives CASSFRTGGTEAFF.

The chain is built from TRBV6-5 and TRBJ2-5; D might be TRBD2 (6 bases). Germline V gene sequence: CDR1 MNHEY, CDR2 SVGAGI. The CDR3 length is 13 residues. V lost 8 bases to trimming and J lost 1 base, with 11 bases between them. The CDR3 sequence: CASGREFQETQYF. In DNA form, the CDR3 reads TGTGCCAGCGGACGGGAGTTCCAAGAGACCCAGTACTTC.

The V gene is TRBV7-9, the J gene TRBJ2-5; D gene unclear. CDR3 length: 11 residues. The V and J ends lost 4 bases and 5 bases respectively, with 5 bases between them. In germline, CDR1 is SEHNR, CDR2 FQNEAQ (reference sequence). CDR3 amino acids: CASSSVETQYF. As DNA, the CDR3 is TGTGCCAGCAGCTCTGTCGAGACCCAGTACTTC.

The chain employs TRBV6-6 and TRBJ2-7; TRBD1 matches at 10 bases. The CDR3 totals 14 residues. Germline CDR1 reads MNHNY; CDR2 reads SVGAGI (reference sequence). With V trimmed by 4 bases and J by 5 bases, 5 bases remained unmatched. The CDR3 region is CASSSGTGVDEQYF. The DNA of the CDR3 is TGTGCCAGCAGTTCCGGGACAGGGGTGGACGAGCAGTACTTC.

The chain carries TRBV29-1 and TRBJ2-7; TRBD1 matches 10 bases. The CDR3 runs to 17 residues. The germline CDR1 and CDR2 sequences are SQVTM and ANQGSEA. V was pared by 7 bases and J by 5 bases, with 20 bases of the junction left unmatched. The CDR3 region is CSATISAPGTGAHEQYF. The CDR3 DNA is TGCAGCGCGACCATCAGTGCTCCGGGGACAGGGGCCCACGAGCAGTACTTC.

This clone was counted only a few times. The V gene is TRBV18, the J gene TRBJ1-5; D remains ambiguous. The CDR3 runs 16 residues. V was cut by 2 bases and J by 0 bases, with 11 bases left in between. Germline CDR1 and CDR2: KGHSH and LQKENI. CDR3: CASSPLAPGSNQPQHF. The CDR3 region has the DNA TGTGCCAGCTCACCATTGGCCCCGGGTAGCAATCAGCCCCAGCATTTT.

The rearrangement links TRBV13 to TRBJ2-3, with 9 bases matching TRBD2. Germline V gene data show CDR1 as PRHDT and CDR2 as FYEKMQ (reference sequence). V lost 3 bases and J lost 4; bases outside the gene matches: 5. The CDR3 length is 15 residues. CDR3 in DNA: TGTGCCAGCAGCTTTAGGCGGGGGGGCGCAGATACGCAGTATTTT. It is translated as CASSFRRGGADTQYF.

The rearrangement joins TRBV29-1 to TRBJ2-1; 7 bases fit TRBD2. The germline V gene has CDR1 SQVTM and CDR2 ANQGSEA. This CDR3 is built from 15 residues. Trimming took 4 bases from V and 2 from J; bases not matched to a gene: 8. The CDR3 loop reads CSVGGWGRAYNEQFF. DNA for the CDR3: TGCAGCGTTGGGGGATGGGGGAGGGCCTACAATGAGCAGTTCTTC.

V and J are TRBV5-4 and TRBJ2-1; possibly TRBD2 for D (5 bases). The germline V gene encodes CDR1 SGHNT and CDR2 YYREEE (reference sequence). The V and J ends lost 4 bases and 10 bases respectively, with 15 bases between them. The CDR3 is 13 residues long. This CDR3 is CASSPSPGSEQFF. In nucleotides, the CDR3 is TGTGCCAGCAGCCCGTCTCCGGGGAGCGAGCAGTTCTTC.